These 31 T cell receptor beta chains share one sample of origin, sequenced in a study of shared clonotypes between healthy human individuals. Only in-frame clones appear in the TCRdb table, and some are missing; sequencing was by immunoSEQ multiplex PCR. This table has about 1.1 million clones, 60% to 85% appearing once. Sequenced input: memory CD4+ T cells from PBMCs. Subset denoted: CD45RA-negative fraction. The receptors shown here come from a man aged 18 to 29 in good health. Some clones in this sample may be carry-over from other donors' samples.

This clone was seen more than once but under ten times. This sequence joins TRBV5-4 and TRBJ2-7, with a possible D match to TRBD2 (6 bases). The CDR3 totals 14 residues. Per the germline V gene, CDR1 is SGHNT and CDR2 is YYREEE (reference sequence). Between the trimmed V and J ends, which lost 6 bases and 0 bases, there was a span of 13 bases. DNA for the CDR3: TGTGCCAGCACCTCGGGTAGCGGCTCCTACGAGCAGTACTTC. Translated, it gives CASTSGSGSYEQYF.

This clone was detected a few times. The rearrangement uses TRBV29-1 and TRBJ1-1; TRBD1 might be the D (5 bases). The length of the CDR3 is 13 residues. Germline V CDR1 and CDR2: SQVTM, ANQGSEA. V lost 6 bases and J lost 0, with 11 bases in between. In DNA form, the CDR3 reads TGCAGCGTGCAACAGGTCATGAACACTGAAGCTTTCTTT. Amino acid sequence: CSVQQVMNTEAFF.

This clone was seen a handful of times. The J gene is TRBJ1-1, the V gene TRBV7-6; 7 bases map to TRBD1. V was pared by 5 bases and J by 0 bases, with 12 bases of the junction left unmatched. CDR1 and CDR2 from the germline V gene are SGHVS and FNYEAQ. The CDR3 is made up of 17 amino acids. For the CDR3, the DNA is TGTGCCAGCAGCCCCACGTGGGACAGAATCATGAACACTGAAGCTTTCTTT. Amino acids: CASSPTWDRIMNTEAFF.

The V gene is TRBV29-1, the J gene TRBJ2-1; the match to TRBD1 covers 11 bases. Germline CDR1 and CDR2: SQVTM and ANQGSEA. The CDR3 extends over 15 amino acids. The ends lost 4 bases at V and 8 bases at J; junction bases unmatched: 10. CDR3 region: CSVGRRDRGVHEQFF. The CDR3 nucleotides are TGCAGCGTTGGAAGGCGGGACAGGGGGGTCCATGAGCAGTTCTTC.

This chain links TRBV28 with TRBJ2-7; 10 bases are shared with TRBD2. Germline-derived CDR1 and CDR2 are MDHEN and SYDVKM. J gave up 2 bases and V 8 bases, and 12 bases lay outside the gene matches. The CDR3 consists of 16 residues. The CDR3 here is CASLGSGRFNPYEQYF. The CDR3 coding sequence is TGTGCCAGCTTGGGTAGCGGGAGGTTCAACCCCTACGAGCAGTACTTC.

Only one count was recorded for this clone. The rearrangement joins TRBV5-4 to TRBJ2-7, with a possible D match to TRBD1 (6 bases). From germline, CDR1 is SGHNT and CDR2 YYREEE (reference sequence). Trimming stripped 2 bases from V and 4 bases from J, with 10 bases between. This CDR3 is 13 amino acids long. The CDR3 region is CASSFGTQYEQYF. DNA of the CDR3: TGTGCCAGCAGCTTTGGGACACAGTACGAGCAGTACTTC.

The J gene is TRBJ2-1, the V gene TRBV7-2; D is ambiguous. The CDR3 runs to 17 residues. Germline V lookup: CDR1 SGHTA, CDR2 FQGNSA. Trimming cost V 4 bases and J 0 bases, with 16 bases left between them. DNA of the CDR3: TGTGCCAGCAGCTCCCGACCTAGTTTGAGCTCCTACAATGAGCAGTTCTTC. Protein: CASSSRPSLSSYNEQFF.

The chain couples TRBV7-2 to TRBJ2-2, with D maybe TRBD1 (5 bases). V was clipped by 2 bases and J by 4 bases, with 14 bases between them. The germline V gene has CDR1 SGHTA and CDR2 FQGNSA. The CDR3 consists of 16 residues. Here the CDR3 reads CASSLMGSGRTGELFF. CDR3 coding DNA: TGTGCCAGCAGCTTAATGGGGTCAGGGCGCACCGGGGAGCTGTTTTTT.

The chain combines TRBV20-1 with TRBJ2-7; weak D call: TRBD2 (6 bases). The CDR3 is 11 residues long. Germline CDR1 is DFQATT and CDR2 is SNEGSKA (reference sequence). V dropped 2 bases and J dropped 9 bases, with 11 bases sitting between them. The CDR3 DNA reads TGCAGTGCTAGACCCGGGGGAGGGCAGTACTTC. It yields the protein CSARPGGGQYF.

In DNA, the CDR3 is TGCGCCAGCAGCCGGGACGGGGACCGCACAGATACGCAGTATTTT. It yields the protein CASSRDGDRTDTQYF. The V gene is TRBV5-1, the J gene TRBJ2-3, with D perhaps TRBD1 or TRBD2 (5 bases each). The CDR3 totals 15 residues. V dropped 4 bases and J dropped 1 base, with 13 bases sitting between them. CDR1 SGHRS and CDR2 YFSETQ come from the germline V gene.

The rearrangement links TRBV19 to TRBJ1-5; possibly TRBD1 for D (6 bases). The CDR3 has 13 residues. Germline V CDR1 and CDR2: LNHDA, SQIVND (reference sequence). The V end was cut by 10 bases, the J end by 4 bases, with 14 bases between. CDR3 protein: CATKGGGNQPQHF. In DNA, the CDR3 is TGTGCCACCAAAGGAGGGGGAAATCAGCCCCAGCATTTT.

This clone was picked up many times. This chain links TRBV2 with TRBJ2-5, with TRBD1 matching 8 bases. The V segment lost 2 bases and the J segment 3 bases; nucleotides outside the gene matches: 2. CDR1 is SNHLY, CDR2 FYNNEI, per germline. This CDR3 comprises 14 residues. The CDR3: CASSEWTGKETQYF. CDR3 nucleotide sequence: TGTGCCAGCAGTGAATGGACAGGGAAAGAGACCCAGTACTTC.

The chain combines TRBV5-1 with TRBJ2-1; weak D call: TRBD2 (5 bases). Germline V gene sequence: CDR1 SGHRS, CDR2 YFSETQ. V was trimmed by 4 bases and J by 7 bases, leaving 21 bases between them. The CDR3 length is 16 residues. DNA of the CDR3: TGCGCCAGCAGCCCGTTCCTCAGCGGAACCGGTAATGAGCAGTTCTTC. Translated: CASSPFLSGTGNEQFF.

The chain couples TRBV19 to TRBJ1-3; 9 bases are shared with TRBD1. Losses at the gene ends were 6 bases for V and 2 bases for J; bases not matched to a gene: 8. Per the germline V gene, CDR1 is LNHDA and CDR2 is SQIVND (reference sequence). The CDR3 is 16 amino acids. The CDR3 here is CASRSGTGIAGNTIYF. The CDR3 bases are TGTGCCAGTAGATCGGGGACAGGGATTGCTGGAAACACCATATATTTT.

This clone was found once. The CDR3 is CASSQASGVGDTQYF. The CDR3 nucleotides read TGCGCCAGCAGCCAAGCTAGCGGGGTGGGGGATACGCAGTATTTT. The chain joins TRBV4-3 to TRBJ2-3; 9 bases agree with TRBD2. Germline loops: CDR1 LGHNA, CDR2 YSLEER. V lost 1 base to trimming and J lost 6 bases; unmatched junction nucleotides: 5. The CDR3 length is 15 residues.

As DNA, the CDR3 is TGTGCTAGTGGTTTGGAATCCACAGGTATCCAGCATTTT. Encoded protein: CASGLESTGIQHF. The rearrangement joins TRBV12-5 to TRBJ1-5; a possible D gene is TRBD1 (5 bases). The CDR3 has 13 amino acids. V lost 1 base to trimming and J lost 12 bases, with 13 bases between them. The germline CDR1 and CDR2 sequences are LGHNT and FRNRAP. The whole variable domain, filled in from reference TRBV12-5 and TRBJ1-5, reads DARVTQTPRHKVTEMGQEVTMRCQPILGHNTVFWYRQTMMQGLELLAYFRNRAPLDDSGMPKDRFSAEMPDATLATLKIQPSEPRDSAVYFCASGLESTGIQHFGDGTRLSIL.

The chain recombines TRBV27 with TRBJ2-1; 9 bases fit TRBD2. V was clipped by 5 bases and J by 8 bases; unmatched bases: 13. The CDR3 extends over 16 amino acids. Germline CDR1 is MNHEY and CDR2 is SMNVEV (reference sequence). CDR3 amino acids: CASSVAPAGGPYEQFF. In DNA form, the CDR3 reads TGTGCCAGCAGTGTAGCCCCTGCGGGAGGGCCATATGAGCAGTTCTTC.

The genes are TRBV30 and TRBJ2-5; a possible D gene is TRBD2 (5 bases). Germline CDR1 reads GTSNPN; CDR2 reads SVGIG (reference sequence). This CDR3 spans 13 amino acids. Trimming pared 2 bases from V and 2 bases from J, leaving 9 bases between. CDR3 bases: TGTGCCTGGAGTAGTAGCGTACAAGAGACCCAGTACTTC. The encoded protein is CAWSSSVQETQYF.

The sample holds a few counts of this clone. The rearrangement joins TRBV4-1 to TRBJ2-2, with 7 positions matching TRBD2. V shed 1 base, J shed 4 bases, and the junction held 12 bases outside the gene matches. The CDR3 totals 18 residues. Germline-derived CDR1 and CDR2 are MGHRA and YSYEKL. The CDR3, as DNA: TGCGCCAGCAGCCAAGGGAGCAGCGGGGAGGCCTCCACCGGGGAGCTGTTTTTT. Translation: CASSQGSSGEASTGELFF.

The chain carries TRBV2 and TRBJ2-3; unclear D gene. The CDR3 is 15 residues long. Germline loops: CDR1 SNHLY, CDR2 FYNNEI. With 1 base removed from V and 0 bases from J, the gap between germline ends came to 8 bases. This CDR3 reads CASSEDQSSTDTQYF. The DNA of the CDR3 is TGTGCCAGCAGTGAAGACCAGAGCAGCACAGATACGCAGTATTTT.

This chain links TRBV28 with TRBJ1-1, with TRBD1 as a possible D gene (5 bases). Trimming cost V 8 bases and J 5 bases, with 9 bases left between them. The CDR3 length is 11 residues. CDR1 MDHEN and CDR2 SYDVKM come from the germline V gene. Here the CDR3 DNA reads TGTGCCAGCCGGGAGGGGACTGAAGCTTTCTTT. This gives the protein CASREGTEAFF.

This clone was observed once. V gene TRBV11-2 combines with J gene TRBJ2-1; D is possibly TRBD2 (6 bases). V lost 5 bases and J 0 bases, leaving 11 bases between the germline ends. This CDR3 is 15 amino acids long. CDR1 SGHAT and CDR2 FQNNGV come from the germline V gene. The CDR3 nucleotides are TGTGCCAGCAGCAAGGTGACTAGCTCCTACAATGAGCAGTTCTTC. It is translated as CASSKVTSSYNEQFF.

The chain joins TRBV7-8 to TRBJ2-1; D tentatively fits TRBD1 or TRBD2 (5 bases each). V gave up 0 bases and J gave up 5 bases, with 17 bases separating them. The CDR3 is 17 residues long. CDR1 and CDR2 (germline): SGHVS, FQNEAQ. DNA for the CDR3: TGTGCCAGCAGCTTAGCGCAACGTTGGGGGACCCACAATGAGCAGTTCTTC. Translated, it gives CASSLAQRWGTHNEQFF.

The chain carries TRBV28 and TRBJ1-2, with D unresolved. V was trimmed by 8 bases and J by 7 bases, leaving 14 bases between them. The CDR3 has 12 residues. Germline CDR1 and CDR2: MDHEN and SYDVKM. The CDR3 sequence is CASHSPVGGYTF. CDR3 bases: TGTGCCAGCCACTCTCCCGTGGGTGGCTACACCTTC.

V is TRBV7-3 and J is TRBJ2-5, with D uncertain. CDR3 length: 13 amino acids. Germline lookup yields CDR1 SGHTA and CDR2 FQGTGA. Trimming took off 5 bases at V and 5 bases at J, with 12 bases between the two ends. The CDR3: CASSPTMGETQYF. The CDR3 region has the DNA TGTGCCAGCAGCCCCACCATGGGGGAGACCCAGTACTTC.

This chain links TRBV29-1 with TRBJ1-1; unclear D gene. Per the germline V gene, CDR1 is SQVTM and CDR2 is ANQGSEA. Trimming took off 6 bases at V and 10 bases at J, with 15 bases between the two ends. This CDR3 region has 11 residues. The CDR3 sequence: CSVTQTRGAFF. CDR3 DNA: TGCAGCGTAACCCAAACACGCGGAGCTTTCTTT.

The chain employs TRBV4-3 and TRBJ1-2; D possibly corresponds to TRBD1 (5 bases). Germline CDR1 is LGHNA and CDR2 is YSLEER. Trimming took 0 bases from V and 4 from J, leaving 15 bases between them. The CDR3 has 16 residues. CDR3 amino acids: CASSQDFRPGPYGYTF. The DNA of the CDR3 is TGCGCCAGCAGCCAAGATTTCCGTCCAGGGCCCTATGGCTACACCTTC.

The CDR3 nucleotides are TGCGCCAGCAGCCAAGTTTACCGAATCGGTACAGATGGGGACGAGCAGTACTTC. It specifies CASSQVYRIGTDGDEQYF. V is TRBV4-3 and J is TRBJ2-7; D uncertain. Germline CDR1 LGHNA, CDR2 YSLEER. V lost 1 base to trimming and J lost 5 bases, with 24 bases between them. This CDR3 has 18 amino acids.

The chain couples TRBV27 to TRBJ1-3; 8 bases fit TRBD1. Germline CDR1 is MNHEY and CDR2 is SMNVEV (reference sequence). CDR3 length equals 14 residues. V lost 5 bases and J lost 2; bases outside the gene matches: 2. This chain's CDR3 is CASSPTGAGNTIYF. In DNA form, the CDR3 reads TGTGCCAGCAGTCCGACAGGGGCTGGAAACACCATATATTTT.

Comment on this clone: The sample holds other DNA sequences that translate to the same CDR3. This sequence joins TRBV18 and TRBJ2-7; D not resolved. Trimming removed 3 bases from V and 3 bases from J, with 6 bases in between. Germline assignment: CDR1 KGHSH and CDR2 LQKENI. This CDR3 comprises 12 residues. CDR3 coding DNA: TGTGCCAGCTCACCCGGCCGCTACGAGCAGTACTTC. It codes for CASSPGRYEQYF.

The J gene is TRBJ2-1, the V gene TRBV6-5; D is possibly TRBD1 (5 bases). The germline V gene has CDR1 MNHEY and CDR2 SVGAGI. V gave up 0 bases and J gave up 5 bases, with 11 bases separating them. The CDR3 runs 15 residues. The CDR3 protein is CASSYSQGSNNEQFF. In DNA form, the CDR3 reads TGTGCCAGCAGTTACTCTCAGGGATCGAACAATGAGCAGTTCTTC.